This entry lists 3 T cell receptor beta chains sequenced from one sample in a study of blood T cell repertoires in COVID-19. Here immunoSEQ multiplex PCR was the method, and the copy in TCRdb shows in-frame clones only, minus some. The data show some 400,000 clones, about 80% seen once. Source material: peripheral blood. These receptors originate from a human donor with acute or convalescent COVID-19. The donor label of this sample is uncertain.

This clone has only one observation. The chain links TRBV2 to TRBJ2-6; 7 bases are a match to TRBD1. Per the germline V gene, CDR1 is SNHLY and CDR2 is FYNNEI. The CDR3 covers 16 residues. V lost 4 bases and J lost 2; bases outside the gene matches: 5. CDR3: CASSGQGLAGANVLTF. The CDR3 nucleotides read TGTGCCAGCAGTGGACAGGGTTTAGCTGGGGCCAACGTCCTGACTTTC.

The rearrangement joins TRBV27 to TRBJ1-5, with no clear D. CDR3 length equals 12 residues. V was cut by 5 bases and J by 7 bases, with 9 bases left in between. The germline V gene encodes CDR1 MNHEY and CDR2 SMNVEV (reference sequence). CDR3 protein: CASSETGQPQHF. CDR3 nucleotides: TGTGCCAGCAGTGAAACGGGGCAGCCCCAGCATTTT.

The V gene is TRBV27, the J gene TRBJ1-6, with unresolved D. Per the germline V gene, CDR1 is MNHEY and CDR2 is SMNVEV (reference sequence). The CDR3 has 15 residues. V was shortened by 2 bases and J by 3 bases, with 8 bases between the two germline ends. CDR3 nucleotides: TGTGCCAGCAGTTTAATCGGGATCTATAATTCACCCCTCCACTTT. It is translated as CASSLIGIYNSPLHF.